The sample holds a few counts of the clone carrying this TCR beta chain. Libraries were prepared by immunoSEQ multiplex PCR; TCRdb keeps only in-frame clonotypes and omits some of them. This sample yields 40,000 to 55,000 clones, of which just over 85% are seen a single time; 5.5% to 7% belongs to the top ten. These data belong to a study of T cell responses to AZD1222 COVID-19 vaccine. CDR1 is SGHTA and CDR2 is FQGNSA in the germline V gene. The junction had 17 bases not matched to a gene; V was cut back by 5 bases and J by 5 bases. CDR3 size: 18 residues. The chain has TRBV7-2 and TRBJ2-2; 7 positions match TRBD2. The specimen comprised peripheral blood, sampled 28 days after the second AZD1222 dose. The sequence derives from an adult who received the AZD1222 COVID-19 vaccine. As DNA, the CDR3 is TGTGCCAGCAGCAGAACCCACCCTTTTGGGGGGGGGACCGGGGAGCTGTTTTTT. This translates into CASSRTHPFGGGTGELFF.